The clone carrying this T cell receptor (beta chain) was detected a few times. Its specificity is unknown. Germline V gene data show CDR1 as KGHSH and CDR2 as LQKENI. Between the trimmed V and J ends, which lost 6 bases and 0 bases, there was a span of 6 bases. CDR3 length equals 12 residues. The primer mix had 60 Vbeta and 13 Jbeta primers. TCRdb's copy holds only in-frame clones and misses some; the assay was immunoSEQ multiplex PCR. Here the sample spans 180,000 or so clones, roughly 80% being singletons. The sample comes from a study of cytomegalovirus exposure and HLA in healthy donors. Points from the study as a whole: Fewer N-insertions than the approximately 700-donor mean were reportedly shown by an Asian-associated ancestry cluster in a later analysis. For TCR beta chains, V- and J-gene trimming was later linked to a missense DCLRE1C variant. Later analysis identified several of the most significant clusters that appeared linked to common viral pathogens.

V is TRBV18 and J is TRBJ2-7; unclear D gene. The TCR originated in a woman between 45 and 65 years old in good health and CMV-seropositive. Specimen: PBMCs. The CDR3 here is CASSYSSYEQYF. Here the CDR3 DNA reads TGTGCCAGCTCTTACAGCTCCTACGAGCAGTACTTC.